Sequencing of this TCR beta chain was carried out in a study of blood T cell repertoires in COVID-19 (dated by TCRdb to about 2020). As for the study more broadly: Collaborator samples came from the United States, Italy and Spain and covered acute and convalescent phases of COVID-19. Sample metadata almost always included a de-identified subject ID, COVID-19 status, age in years and sex. Deeply sampled blood TCRbeta repertoires from subjects exposed to, actively infected with, or recovered from COVID-19 were included in the dataset. Where HLA class I and class II types were available, the types were taken from metadata supplied by the sample provider, not from assay-based typing. Samples came from the ongoing ImmuneRACE study (first 160 participants) plus 1,254 subjects from 6 global collaborators. The repertoires were made available in a free public database intended to serve as a resource for research on the immune response to SARS-CoV-2. The material from the prospective study consisted of cDNA or gDNA derived from T cells, B-cell-depleted T cells, or PBMCs. Here is what the overall study found, with its caveats: How much clinical and demographic metadata was included differed by source and by participant, and the metadata was provided uncurated.

TCRbeta CDR3 regions were amplified from genomic DNA by means of the immunoSEQ Assay, a bias-controlled multiplex PCR. From the authors' description of their analysis: Nucleated cell counts per sample were estimated from amplification of reference gene primers within the assay. To quantify the absolute abundance of each unique TCRbeta CDR3 rearrangement, sequence reads were collapsed and filtered. For each sample, productive Simpson clonality was calculated as the square root of Simpson's diversity index across productive rearrangements. As stored in TCRdb, this immuneACCESS dataset retains in-frame rearrangements with V and J assigned. A fraction of the clones does not appear; measured against another copy, unresolved V genes explain less than half of the discrepancy, and the remainder lacks a known reason. V and J calls and clone size are given by that table; D and trimming were obtained from the DNA. The sample table contains 450,000 or so clones; only one count was recorded for over 85% of them. Clones ranked in the top ten supply about 0.91% of the sample.

One collaborating source in Seattle enrolled patients while the patients were actively infected and followed the patients over time throughout the course of disease. Whole blood was collected in K2EDTA tubes by collaborating institutions according to the institutions' own protocols. Collaborator samples were shipped for TCRbeta analysis as frozen whole blood, isolated PBMCs, or DNA extracted from either sample type. Deletion took 3 bases off V and 4 bases off J, with a span of 15 bases between the germline ends. Taken from the germline V gene, the CDR1 and CDR2 loops are KGHDR and SFDVKD. The CDR3, from cysteine to phenylalanine, totals 16 residues. Left in the record is the CDR3 DNA by itself, 48 bases read in frame from the first base. This clone was counted only a few times. Its target antigen remains unknown. No much larger clonotype is one base removed from it; base qualities were not supplied.

The source material was peripheral blood. This chain joins TRBV24-1 to TRBJ1-5; TRBD1 is perhaps the D gene, given 5 matching bases. This receptor was taken from a young man with COVID-19, enrolled during active disease. DNA sequence: TGTGCCACCAGTGATGCCCGGGAGGGGATAAATCAGCCCCAGCATTTT. It is translated as CATSDAREGINQPQHF.